The 5 T cell receptor beta chains presented below share a single source sample, sequenced in a study of CD8 T cells in Susac syndrome. It was with random hexamers that 0.5 to 1 ug RNA was reverse transcribed. TCRdb redid the calling of the immunoSEQ multiplex PCR reads with MiXCR, one entry per CDR3 protein. This sample has 250,000 to 300,000 distinct CDR3 sequences, with around 85% found just once. Sequencing was performed on CD8+ T cells from PBMCs. The receptor set was obtained from a human donor with multiple sclerosis.

This chain links TRBV6-5 with TRBJ2-2; D is ambiguous. The V end was cut by 0 bases, the J end by 5 bases, with 7 bases between. This CDR3 contains 14 residues. The V gene's germline CDR1 is MNHEY and CDR2 SVGAGI. The DNA for the CDR3 is TGTGCCAGCAGTTACTCGGGCAGTACCGGGGAGCTGTTTTTT. This codes for CASSYSGSTGELFF.

CDR3 DNA: TGTGCCAGCAGCTTAGGGGAGGACCCTGTCAAGCAGTACTTC. Protein product: CASSLGEDPVKQYF. J is TRBJ2-7 and V is TRBV7-3, with D possibly TRBD2 on 6 matching bases. CDR1 is SGHTA, CDR2 FQGTGA, per germline. CDR3 size: 14 residues. The V and J ends lost 2 bases and 8 bases respectively, with 16 bases between them.

The chain uses TRBV25-1 and TRBJ2-5; D call uncertain. The CDR3 has 13 residues. From germline, CDR1 is MGHDK and CDR2 SYGVNS. Trimming pared 4 bases from V and 0 bases from J, leaving 6 bases between. The CDR3 loop is CASSALYQETQYF. In DNA, the CDR3 is TGTGCCAGCAGTGCGTTGTACCAAGAGACCCAGTACTTC.

The chain employs TRBV11-2 and TRBJ1-2, with TRBD1 as a possible D gene (5 bases). Deletions cut 5 bases from V and 8 bases from J, with 15 bases between. There are 13 residues in the CDR3. Germline CDR1 reads SGHAT; CDR2 reads FQNNGV. DNA of the CDR3: TGTGCCAGCAGCCCGACAGATCCTTTAGGCTACACCTTC. Translated: CASSPTDPLGYTF.

CDR3 loop: CASSLEGLGAFF. Written as DNA, the CDR3 is TGTGCCAGCAGCTTAGAGGGCCTGGGAGCTTTCTTT. This chain joins TRBV7-8 and TRBJ1-1; D is uncertain. The germline gives CDR1 SGHVS, CDR2 FQNEAQ. Trimming cost V 1 base and J 10 bases, with 10 bases left between them. This CDR3 is 12 amino acids long. Complete variable domain (other parts from reference TRBV7-8 and TRBJ1-1): GAGVSQSPRYKVAKRGQDVALRCDPISGHVSLFWYQQALGQGPEFLTYFQNEAQLDKSGLPSDRFFAERPEGSVSTLKIQRTQQEDSAVYLCASSLEGLGAFFGQGTRLTVV.